What follows are 24 T cell receptor beta chains derived from one specimen sequenced in a study of OX40 agonist ivuxolimab in advanced cancers. The repertoire was sequenced with immunoSEQ multiplex PCR; TCRdb's copy has only in-frame clones and lacks some. The table lists 80,000 or so clones, about 93% of them singletons, with 0.32% in the top ten. The source material was CD4+ or CD8+ T cells sorted from blood, sampled in a trial of the OX40 agonist ivuxolimab. These receptors originate from an adult with an advanced solid tumor such as melanoma, head and neck, liver or kidney cancer.

This chain connects TRBV19 to TRBJ2-7; D is possibly TRBD1 (6 bases). Germline V CDR1 and CDR2: LNHDA, SQIVND (reference sequence). The CDR3 extends over 14 amino acids. Trimming took 5 bases from V and 6 from J, leaving 17 bases between them. The CDR3 DNA sequence: TGTGCCAGTAGTCCCCTAGCTACAGGGACCGAGCAGTACTTC. The encoded protein is CASSPLATGTEQYF.

The chain is built from TRBV6-5 and TRBJ1-2; 7 positions match TRBD1. V was pared by 4 bases and J by 1 base, with 3 bases of the junction left unmatched. CDR3 length: 14 amino acids. Germline assignment: CDR1 MNHEY and CDR2 SVGAGI. As DNA, the CDR3 is TGTGCCAGCAGTTTCAGGGGGGATAACTATGGCTACACCTTC. It translates to CASSFRGDNYGYTF.

CDR3 nucleotides: TGTGCCAGCAGCCATAGCGGGACGAACACCGGGGAGCTGTTTTTT. Its protein is CASSHSGTNTGELFF. V gene TRBV11-3 combines with J gene TRBJ2-2; 8 positions agree with TRBD2. Germline CDR1 SGHNT, CDR2 YENEEA. With V trimmed by 5 bases and J by 0 bases, 2 bases remained unmatched. This CDR3 spans 15 amino acids. Full variable domain (missing parts from reference TRBV11-3 and TRBJ2-2): EAGVVQSPRYKIIEKKQPVAFWCNPISGHNTLYWYLQNLGQGPELLIRYENEEAVDDSQLPKDRFSAERLKGVDSTLKIQPAELGDSAVYLCASSHSGTNTGELFFGEGSRLTVL.

Note on this clone: At one end the junction does not follow the germline gene, possibly because of a read error. The V call is TRBV9, the J call TRBJ2-2, with 10 nucleotides matching TRBD2. Per germline, CDR1 SGDLS and CDR2 YYNGEE. The CDR3 is 17 residues long. The CDR3 is CTSSVAPSGSYTGELFF. CDR3 DNA sequence: TGTACCAGCAGCGTCGCGCCTAGCGGGAGCTACACCGGGGAGCTGTTTTTT. The complete variable domain, with remaining parts taken from reference TRBV9 and TRBJ2-2, reads DSGVTQTPKHLITATGQRVTLRCSPRSGDLSVYWYQQSLDQGLQFLIQYYNGEERAKGNILERFSAQQFPDLHSELNLSSLELGDSALYFCTSSVAPSGSYTGELFFGEGSRLTVL.

The chain links TRBV30 to TRBJ2-7; 7 bases fit TRBD2. CDR1 GTSNPN and CDR2 SVGIG come from the germline V gene (reference sequence). With 5 bases clipped from V and 3 bases from J, the junction kept 7 bases outside the gene matches. CDR3 length: 13 residues. CDR3 amino acids: CAWAGLVGYEQYF. In DNA form, the CDR3 reads TGTGCCTGGGCTGGACTAGTAGGCTACGAGCAGTACTTC.

This clone was counted between two and nine times. This chain joins TRBV7-2 and TRBJ2-7; 8 nucleotides match TRBD2. The V and J ends lost 5 bases and 4 bases, in that order; junction bases with no gene match: 7. The CDR3 contains 14 residues. Looked up from germline, CDR1 is SGHTA and CDR2 is FQGNSA. Here the CDR3 reads CASSPGLAEYEQYF. The CDR3 region has the DNA TGTGCCAGCAGCCCTGGACTAGCCGAGTACGAGCAGTACTTC.

This clone has a handful of counts. This chain uses TRBV14 with TRBJ2-4; 8 nucleotides match TRBD1. Unmatched junction bases numbered 8, after V lost 4 bases and J lost 9 bases. Germline-derived CDR1 and CDR2 are SGHDN and FVKESK. This CDR3 spans 14 amino acids. The CDR3 protein is CASSPYQGASIQYF. The CDR3 DNA reads TGTGCCAGCAGCCCTTACCAGGGGGCTAGCATTCAGTACTTC.

The chain employs TRBV7-8 and TRBJ1-5; D is undetermined. Trimming shortened V by 0 bases and J by 3 bases, and 9 bases separated the two germline ends. This CDR3 has 15 amino acids. CDR1 SGHVS and CDR2 FQNEAQ come from the germline V gene. CDR3 sequence: CASSLAGIPNQPQHF. DNA for the CDR3: TGTGCCAGCAGCTTAGCGGGGATCCCCAATCAGCCCCAGCATTTT.

Note on this clone: The same CDR3 arises from other DNA sequences in this sample as well. The chain carries TRBV7-2 and TRBJ2-5; a possible D gene is TRBD1 (5 bases). Trimming shortened V by 4 bases and J by 5 bases, and 5 bases separated the two germline ends. The length of the CDR3 is 11 residues. Germline V gives CDR1 SGHTA, CDR2 FQGNSA. The CDR3 DNA reads as TGTGCCAGCAGCTCAGGGGAGACCCAGTACTTC. Translation gives CASSSGETQYF.

The rearrangement joins TRBV29-1 to TRBJ2-3, with D maybe TRBD2 (7 bases). Germline assignment: CDR1 SQVTM and CDR2 ANQGSEA. Trimming stripped 6 bases from V and 4 bases from J, with 23 bases between. The CDR3 is made up of 16 amino acids. The CDR3 DNA reads as TGCAGCGTCGACCTATTTGGGGGGGCAATATCAGATACGCAGTATTTT. Its protein product is CSVDLFGGAISDTQYF.

The chain combines TRBV7-2 with TRBJ2-7; 9 bases map to TRBD2. The CDR3 is made up of 15 amino acids. After removal of 4 bases from V and 2 bases from J, the junction contained 6 bases not matched to a gene. Germline V gives CDR1 SGHTA, CDR2 FQGNSA. The CDR3 DNA is TGTGCCAGCAGCTCCAGGACTAGCGCCCCCTACGAGCAGTACTTC. It translates to CASSSRTSAPYEQYF.

A single count supports this clone. V usage is TRBV19 and J usage is TRBJ1-1, with D hard to call. The V gene's germline CDR1 is LNHDA and CDR2 SQIVND (reference sequence). The ends were cut back, 5 bases at V and 4 bases at J, with 11 bases in the middle. CDR3 length: 13 amino acids. CDR3 DNA: TGTGCCAGTAGTCGGGCCCCCCGCACTGAAGCTTTCTTT. Translating it yields CASSRAPRTEAFF.

With regard to this clone: The junction departs from germline at one end; a sequencing error may be responsible. The CDR3 sequence: CASSLGSHQDTQYF. In DNA, the CDR3 is TGTGCCAGCAGCTTAGGCAGCCACCAAGATACCCAGTACTTC. V usage is TRBV7-8 and J usage is TRBJ2-5; D not certain. Germline V CDR1 and CDR2: SGHVS, FQNEAQ. This CDR3 has 14 residues. Looking up the rest from reference TRBV7-8 and TRBJ2-5 gives the full variable domain: GAGVSQSPRYKVAKRGQDVALRCDPISGHVSLFWYQQALGQGPEFLTYFQNEAQLDKSGLPSDRFFAERPEGSVSTLKIQRTQQEDSAVYLCASSLGSHQDTQYFGPGTRLLVL.

This clone has a single count. This chain joins TRBV2 and TRBJ2-2; D not certain. The V and J ends lost 7 bases and 2 bases respectively, with 11 bases between them. The V gene's germline CDR1 is SNHLY and CDR2 FYNNEI. CDR3 length equals 14 residues. The chain's CDR3 is CASISQINTGELFF. The CDR3 nucleotides are TGTGCCAGCATAAGTCAGATTAACACCGGGGAGCTGTTTTTT.

The chain has TRBV5-4 and TRBJ2-5; D is unresolved. Germline CDR1 and CDR2: SGHNT and YYREEE (reference sequence). Trimming left V 2 bases short and J 0 bases short, with 11 bases between. The length of the CDR3 is 15 residues. As DNA, the CDR3 is TGTGCCAGCAGCTTATATCTAGGGAACCAAGAGACCCAGTACTTC. Its translation is CASSLYLGNQETQYF. Full variable domain (outside the CDR3, taken from reference TRBV5-4 and TRBJ2-5): ETGVTQSPTHLIKTRGQQVTLRCSSQSGHNTVSWYQQALGQGPQFIFQYYREEENGRGNFPPRFSGLQFPNYSSELNVNALELDDSALYLCASSLYLGNQETQYFGPGTRLLVL.

CDR3: CASSKGTGGLMTDTQYF. The CDR3 DNA is TGTGCCAGCAGCAAAGGGACAGGGGGCCTGATGACAGATACGCAGTATTTT. V and J are TRBV7-2 and TRBJ2-3, with 12 positions matching TRBD1. The trim removed 5 bases at V and 3 bases at J, leaving 9 bases unmatched. The CDR3 has 17 residues. Germline CDR1 is SGHTA and CDR2 is FQGNSA.

This chain connects TRBV6-5 to TRBJ2-7; 11 nucleotides align to TRBD1. There are 14 residues in the CDR3. CDR1 is MNHEY, CDR2 SVGAGI, per germline. V lost 5 bases to trimming and J lost 4 bases; unmatched junction nucleotides: 4. Here the CDR3 reads CASSTDRGHYEQYF. The CDR3 bases are TGTGCCAGCAGTACGGACAGGGGGCATTACGAGCAGTACTTC.

The chain recombines TRBV19 with TRBJ1-1; TRBD1 might be the D (5 bases). The CDR3 runs 13 residues. The germline V gene has CDR1 LNHDA and CDR2 SQIVND (reference sequence). V was cut by 7 bases and J by 0 bases, with 9 bases left in between. CDR3 sequence reads: CASNQGMNTEAFF. The DNA for the CDR3 is TGTGCCAGTAACCAGGGCATGAACACTGAAGCTTTCTTT.

The gene calls are TRBV4-1 and TRBJ2-1, with D possibly TRBD2 on 7 matching bases. CDR3 size: 16 residues. Trimming shortened V by 0 bases and J by 6 bases, and 15 bases separated the two germline ends. Germline V gene lookup returns CDR1 MGHRA and CDR2 YSYEKL. The CDR3 bases are TGCGCCAGCAGCCAAGATGCCGCGGGGGCTGCCAATGAGCAGTTCTTC. Encoded protein: CASSQDAAGAANEQFF.

The rearrangement uses TRBV10-1 and TRBJ2-6; D call uncertain. V lost 5 bases to trimming and J lost 0 bases, with 5 bases between them. The CDR3 is 14 residues long. From germline, CDR1 is WNHNN and CDR2 SYGVQD (reference sequence). The CDR3 DNA reads as TGCGCCAGCAGTCCCACCTCTGGGGCCAACGTCCTGACTTTC. Protein product: CASSPTSGANVLTF.

This chain links TRBV9 with TRBJ1-6, with D possibly TRBD1 on 5 matching bases. Per the germline V gene, CDR1 is SGDLS and CDR2 is YYNGEE. CDR3 length: 15 amino acids. Trimming removed 5 bases from V and 10 bases from J, with 19 bases in between. The CDR3 here is CASSLDGGIQSPLHF. The CDR3 nucleotides are TGTGCCAGCAGTCTAGATGGGGGTATACAATCACCCCTCCACTTT.

This sequence joins TRBV30 and TRBJ1-2; D is uncertain. Germline-derived CDR1 and CDR2 are GTSNPN and SVGIG (reference sequence). CDR3 length equals 12 residues. V dropped 2 bases and J dropped 5 bases, with 9 bases sitting between them. CDR3 in amino acids: CAWSQTVYGYTF. CDR3 in DNA: TGTGCCTGGAGTCAAACAGTTTATGGCTACACCTTC.

The chain links TRBV27 to TRBJ2-2; tentatively, D is TRBD2 (5 bases). The CDR3 loop spans 16 amino acids. Trimming stripped 2 bases from V and 8 bases from J, with 18 bases between. Germline V gene sequence: CDR1 MNHEY, CDR2 SMNVEV (reference sequence). DNA of the CDR3: TGTGCCAGCAGTTTAATATGGCCAACCCCGGGAGGGGAGCTGTTTTTT. Translation: CASSLIWPTPGGELFF.

This chain joins TRBV4-2 and TRBJ2-3; D is undetermined. This CDR3 comprises 13 residues. V was shortened by 0 bases and J by 2 bases, with 3 bases between the two germline ends. In germline, CDR1 is LGHNA, CDR2 YNFKEQ. CDR3 sequence reads: CASSQDFTDTQYF. CDR3 coding DNA: TGTGCCAGCAGCCAAGACTTCACAGATACGCAGTATTTT.